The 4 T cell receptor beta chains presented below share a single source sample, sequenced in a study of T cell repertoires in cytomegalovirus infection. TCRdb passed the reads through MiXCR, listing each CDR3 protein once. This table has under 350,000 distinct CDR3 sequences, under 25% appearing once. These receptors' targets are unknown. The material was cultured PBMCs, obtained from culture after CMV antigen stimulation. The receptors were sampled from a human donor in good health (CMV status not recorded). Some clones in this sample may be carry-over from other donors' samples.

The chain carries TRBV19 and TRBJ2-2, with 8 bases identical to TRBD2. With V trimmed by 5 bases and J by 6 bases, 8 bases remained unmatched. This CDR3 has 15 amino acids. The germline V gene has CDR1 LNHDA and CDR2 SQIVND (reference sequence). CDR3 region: CASSPRLASAGELFF. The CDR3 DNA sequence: TGTGCCAGTAGTCCCCGACTAGCGAGCGCCGGGGAGCTGTTTTTT.

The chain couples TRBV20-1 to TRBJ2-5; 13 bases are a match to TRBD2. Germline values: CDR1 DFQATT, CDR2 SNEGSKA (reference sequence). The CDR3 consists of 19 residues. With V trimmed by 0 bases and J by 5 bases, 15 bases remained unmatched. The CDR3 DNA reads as TGCAGTGCTAGAGATCCCTCGGGACTAGCGGGAATTGGCGTTGAGACCCAGTACTTC. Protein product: CSARDPSGLAGIGVETQYF.

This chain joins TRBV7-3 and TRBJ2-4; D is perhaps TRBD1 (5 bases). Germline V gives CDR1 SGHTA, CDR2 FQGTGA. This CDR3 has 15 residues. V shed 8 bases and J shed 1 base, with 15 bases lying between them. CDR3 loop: CASGHDGQAKNIQYF. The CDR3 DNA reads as TGTGCCAGCGGACACGACGGGCAGGCCAAAAACATTCAGTACTTC.

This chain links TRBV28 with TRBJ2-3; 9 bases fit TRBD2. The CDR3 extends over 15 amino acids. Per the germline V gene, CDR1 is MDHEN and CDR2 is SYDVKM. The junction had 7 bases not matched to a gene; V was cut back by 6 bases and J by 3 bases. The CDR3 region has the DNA TGTGCCAGCAGAAAAAAGCGGGGGGCGACAGATACGCAGTATTTT. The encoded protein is CASRKKRGATDTQYF.